The 30 T cell receptor beta chains listed next were all sequenced from one sample in a study of cytomegalovirus exposure and HLA in healthy donors. Generated by immunoSEQ multiplex PCR, the TCRdb table keeps only in-frame clones and is missing some. The sample yields over 110,000 clones, 80% to 90% seen once. Sequenced: PBMCs. Receptors were obtained from a woman in her 30s in good health and CMV-seronegative.

The chain recombines TRBV9 with TRBJ2-3; D is possibly TRBD2 (6 bases). CDR1 and CDR2 from the germline V gene are SGDLS and YYNGEE. The CDR3 is made up of 15 amino acids. Trimming removed 0 bases from V and 0 bases from J, with 8 bases in between. CDR3: CASSVEGTSTDTQYF. The CDR3 DNA reads TGTGCCAGCAGCGTAGAAGGGACTAGCACAGATACGCAGTATTTT.

The rearrangement joins TRBV18 to TRBJ1-1; D ambiguous. This CDR3 region has 12 residues. Trimming shortened V by 1 base and J by 5 bases, and 5 bases separated the two germline ends. Germline CDR1 reads KGHSH; CDR2 reads LQKENI. The CDR3 sequence: CASSPRQTEAFF. The CDR3 nucleotides read TGTGCCAGCTCACCACGGCAGACTGAAGCTTTCTTT. Based on the CDR3 plus reference TRBV18 and TRBJ1-1, the full variable domain is NAGVMQNPRHLVRRRGQEARLRCSPMKGHSHVYWYRQLPEEGLKFMVYLQKENIIDESGMPKERFSAEFPKEGPSILRIQQVVRGDSAAYFCASSPRQTEAFFGQGTRLTVV.

The chain uses TRBV2 and TRBJ1-1; weak D call: TRBD1 (5 bases). The CDR3 runs 14 residues. Germline values: CDR1 SNHLY, CDR2 FYNNEI. Between the trimmed V and J ends, which lost 2 bases and 5 bases, there was a span of 12 bases. For the CDR3, the DNA is TGTGCCAGCAGTGAAACCCAGGGTGGGACTGAAGCTTTCTTT. Residues: CASSETQGGTEAFF.

This clone has just one count. The rearrangement links TRBV13 to TRBJ2-7; a possible D gene is TRBD2 (5 bases). Trimming cost V 5 bases and J 2 bases, with 22 bases left between them. Germline CDR1 is PRHDT and CDR2 is FYEKMQ (reference sequence). The CDR3 sequence is 17 residues long. The chain's CDR3 is CASSAPEGSGFPYEQYF. The CDR3 region has the DNA TGTGCCAGCAGCGCCCCAGAAGGGAGCGGATTTCCCTACGAGCAGTACTTC.

This clone was seen only a few times. The V call is TRBV7-9, the J call TRBJ1-1; D ambiguous. The ends were cut back, 2 bases at V and 6 bases at J, with 7 bases in the middle. CDR3 length equals 12 residues. CDR1 and CDR2 from the germline V gene are SEHNR and FQNEAQ (reference sequence). This CDR3 reads CASSLSEAEAFF. The CDR3 nucleotides are TGTGCCAGCAGCTTATCAGAGGCTGAAGCTTTCTTT.

The gene calls are TRBV20-1 and TRBJ2-3; D is unclear. Germline V CDR1 and CDR2: DFQATT, SNEGSKA (reference sequence). This CDR3 spans 11 amino acids. V lost 5 bases to trimming and J lost 5 bases, with 8 bases between them. The CDR3 protein is CSALHGDTQYF. CDR3 coding DNA: TGCAGTGCTCTCCACGGAGATACGCAGTATTTT.

The rearrangement joins TRBV7-2 to TRBJ1-2; TRBD1 aligns across 9 bases. The CDR3 runs 15 residues. Germline trimming cut 5 bases from V and 5 bases from J; bases unmatched to any gene: 9. From germline, CDR1 is SGHTA and CDR2 FQGNSA. CDR3 coding DNA: TGTGCCAGCAGCCGCACCTCGGGACAGGGTTATGGCTACACCTTC. Translating gives CASSRTSGQGYGYTF.

This sequence joins TRBV10-3 and TRBJ1-2, with D possibly matching TRBD1 (5 bases). There are 14 residues in the CDR3. CDR1 is ENHRY, CDR2 SYGVKD, per germline. The V and J ends lost 0 bases and 4 bases respectively, with 9 bases between them. The CDR3: CAISESSRVYGYTF. The DNA of the CDR3 is TGTGCCATCAGTGAGTCGTCCAGGGTCTATGGCTACACCTTC.

The CDR3 DNA follows: TGTGCCAGTAGTCGGGGGAACTCTGGAAACACCATATATTTT. This codes for CASSRGNSGNTIYF. The chain is built from TRBV19 and TRBJ1-3; D is possibly TRBD1 (5 bases). The CDR3 loop spans 14 amino acids. V dropped 5 bases and J dropped 0 bases, with 8 bases sitting between them. Looked up from germline, CDR1 is LNHDA and CDR2 is SQIVND (reference sequence).

The CDR3 nucleotides read TGTGCCAGCAGCTTGCCACACAGGGGGAACACTGAAGCTTTCTTT. Translating it yields CASSLPHRGNTEAFF. The chain joins TRBV5-8 to TRBJ1-1, with 7 nucleotides matching TRBD1. The germline V gene encodes CDR1 SGHTS and CDR2 YDEGEE. The ends lost 1 base at V and 1 base at J; junction bases unmatched: 4. The CDR3 is 15 residues long.

This clone was seen only once. The V and J genes are TRBV6-5 and TRBJ1-5; 7 bases line up with TRBD1. After removal of 2 bases from V and 6 bases from J, the junction contained 4 bases not matched to a gene. CDR3 length: 14 residues. The germline gives CDR1 MNHEY, CDR2 SVGAGI. The DNA for the CDR3 is TGTGCCAGCAGTTACAGGACAGGTGTTCAGCCCCAGCATTTT. It yields the protein CASSYRTGVQPQHF.

The V and J genes are TRBV7-2 and TRBJ2-2; the D gene is possibly TRBD1 (6 bases). Trimming removed 6 bases at V and 7 bases at J, with 12 bases between. The CDR3 contains 13 residues. Germline CDR1 is SGHTA and CDR2 is FQGNSA. CDR3 sequence reads: CASRDRSGGELFF. DNA of the CDR3: TGTGCCAGCAGAGACAGGTCGGGCGGGGAGCTGTTTTTT.

The rearrangement links TRBV11-2 to TRBJ2-1; tentatively, D is TRBD1 (5 bases). This CDR3 contains 12 residues. Germline V gives CDR1 SGHAT, CDR2 FQNNGV. Trimming cost V 0 bases and J 11 bases, with 8 bases left between them. The CDR3 DNA reads as TGTGCCAGCAGCTTAGAAGGGGCTCAGCAGTTCTTC. It codes for CASSLEGAQQFF.

This clone was detected only once. The rearrangement uses TRBV16 and TRBJ1-5; TRBD1 is a possible D gene (5 bases). CDR3 length: 14 residues. The V and J ends lost 3 bases and 4 bases respectively, with 10 bases between them. Looked up from germline, CDR1 is KGHSY and CDR2 is FQNENV. The CDR3 bases are TGTGCCAGCAGCCAGGCGGGGGGGAATCAGCCCCAGCATTTT. Encoded protein: CASSQAGGNQPQHF.

V gene TRBV28 combines with J gene TRBJ2-1, with unresolved D. The CDR3 runs 15 residues. The germline V and J ends were trimmed by 4 bases and 0 bases, with 10 bases remaining between them. Looked up from germline, CDR1 is MDHEN and CDR2 is SYDVKM. CDR3 amino acids: CASSSPSGSYNEQFF. The CDR3 DNA is TGTGCCAGCAGTTCACCATCGGGCTCCTACAATGAGCAGTTCTTC.

This clone was detected a few times. The chain joins TRBV5-1 to TRBJ2-7; maybe TRBD1 (6 bases). Trimming cost V 4 bases and J 6 bases, with 14 bases left between them. The CDR3 extends over 13 amino acids. Germline CDR1 and CDR2: SGHRS and YFSETQ. The CDR3 here is CASSTELRGEQYF. CDR3 nucleotide sequence: TGCGCCAGCAGCACCGAACTCAGGGGCGAGCAGTACTTC.

V and J are TRBV5-1 and TRBJ1-2; 11 bases are a match to TRBD1. This CDR3 is built from 16 residues. Germline trimming cut 3 bases from V and 4 bases from J; bases unmatched to any gene: 8. Looked up from germline, CDR1 is SGHRS and CDR2 is YFSETQ. Written as DNA, the CDR3 is TGCGCCAGCAGCTCCGAAGGGACAGGGGGGACCTATGGCTACACCTTC. Protein: CASSSEGTGGTYGYTF.

The V call is TRBV21-1, the J call TRBJ2-1; TRBD1 is the table's D call and was not checked against the DNA. TRBV21-1 is a known pseudogene. CDR3 length: 15 residues. The CDR3 loop reads CASSKQTSSYNEQFF. The CDR3 bases are TGTGCCAGCAGCAAACAAACCAGCTCCTACAATGAGCAGTTCTTC.

This clone was observed once. The rearrangement uses TRBV13 and TRBJ1-1; weak D call: TRBD1 (6 bases). CDR3 length: 14 amino acids. CDR1 is PRHDT, CDR2 FYEKMQ, per germline (reference sequence). Trimming removed 4 bases at V and 4 bases at J, with 13 bases between. The CDR3 protein is CASSSRRQATEAFF. DNA of the CDR3: TGTGCCAGCAGCTCCCGCCGACAGGCCACTGAAGCTTTCTTT.

The chain couples TRBV2 to TRBJ1-3; D is ambiguous. The germline V gene encodes CDR1 SNHLY and CDR2 FYNNEI. V was pared by 4 bases and J by 2 bases, with 9 bases between. The CDR3 loop spans 14 amino acids. Written as DNA, the CDR3 is TGTGCCAGCAGTGGGGCATATGCTGGAAACACCATATATTTT. This codes for CASSGAYAGNTIYF. Supplemented by reference TRBV2 and TRBJ1-3, the full variable domain reads EPEVTQTPSHQVTQMGQEVILRCVPISNHLYFYWYRQILGQKVEFLVSFYNNEISEKSEIFDDQFSVERPDGSNFTLKIRSTKLEDSAMYFCASSGAYAGNTIYFGEGSWLTVV.

The gene calls are TRBV4-2 and TRBJ2-7; 8 bases align to TRBD1. The germline V gene encodes CDR1 LGHNA and CDR2 YNFKEQ. J lost 0 bases, V lost 1 base, and 8 bases had no gene match. The CDR3 totals 17 residues. CDR3 in amino acids: CASSQVRTGWNSYEQYF. CDR3 coding DNA: TGTGCCAGCAGCCAAGTTCGGACAGGGTGGAACTCCTACGAGCAGTACTTC.

This clone is judged large (0.1 to 1%). This sequence joins TRBV19 and TRBJ1-2, with TRBD1 identical over 7 bases. The germline V gene has CDR1 LNHDA and CDR2 SQIVND (reference sequence). V shed 3 bases, J shed 4 bases, and the junction held 8 bases outside the gene matches. This CDR3 is 15 amino acids long. The CDR3 region is CASSMETGNLYGYTF. In nucleotides, the CDR3 is TGTGCCAGTAGTATGGAGACAGGGAATCTCTATGGCTACACCTTC.

The chain carries TRBV5-1 and TRBJ2-2; D uncertain. The CDR3 extends over 15 amino acids. Germline V CDR1 and CDR2: SGHRS, YFSETQ. Deletions cut 2 bases from V and 3 bases from J, with 11 bases between. The CDR3 DNA reads TGCGCCAGCAGCTTAAACACGCCTGACACCGGGGAGCTGTTTTTT. This encodes CASSLNTPDTGELFF.

J is TRBJ2-3 and V is TRBV5-1; D is perhaps TRBD2 (6 bases). Germline loops: CDR1 SGHRS, CDR2 YFSETQ. The CDR3 extends over 17 amino acids. The V end lost 0 bases, the J end lost 4 bases, and 18 bases lay between the germline ends. The CDR3 loop is CASSLGPTSNPPDTQYF. The CDR3 DNA is TGCGCCAGCAGCTTGGGCCCTACTAGCAACCCTCCAGATACGCAGTATTTT.

This clone was seen just once. The CDR3 nucleotides read TGCGCCAGCAGCCAAGGCGCGGGACAGGGGGTCAAAAACATTCAGTACTTC. The encoded protein is CASSQGAGQGVKNIQYF. The V gene is TRBV4-1, the J gene TRBJ2-4; 11 bases line up with TRBD1. CDR1 MGHRA and CDR2 YSYEKL come from the germline V gene. Trimming cost V 1 base and J 3 bases; bases outside gene matches: 5. The length of the CDR3 is 17 residues.

CDR3 DNA: TGTGCCAGCAGCTTAGTCTTAGCCGCCGGGGAGCTGTTTTTT. Its translation is CASSLVLAAGELFF. J is TRBJ2-2 and V is TRBV11-1; D is uncertain. The CDR3 length is 14 residues. V lost 1 base and J lost 6, with 9 bases in between. Germline loops: CDR1 SGHAT, CDR2 FQDESV (reference sequence).

In this sample, this clone turned up a few times. The gene calls are TRBV10-3 and TRBJ1-6; the match to TRBD1 covers 11 bases. Germline trimming cut 6 bases from V and 0 bases from J; bases unmatched to any gene: 7. Germline assignment: CDR1 ENHRY and CDR2 SYGVKD. The CDR3 is 18 residues long. CDR3 sequence (DNA): TGTGCCATCAGCGACGGGACAGGGGGGTTCTCCTATAATTCACCCCTCCACTTT. This translates into CAISDGTGGFSYNSPLHF.

This clone has just a few counts. This chain uses TRBV18 with TRBJ2-7; D may be TRBD2 (5 bases). The CDR3 has 13 residues. V lost 3 bases, J lost 5 bases, and 11 bases lay in between. Germline V lookup: CDR1 KGHSH, CDR2 LQKENI. The CDR3: CASSPSGSNEQYF. Written as DNA, the CDR3 is TGTGCCAGCTCACCCAGCGGATCGAACGAGCAGTACTTC.

The chain employs TRBV15 and TRBJ1-1; 9 bases map to TRBD1. The CDR3 has 18 amino acids. Germline V gene data show CDR1 as LNHNV and CDR2 as YYDKDF (reference sequence). Unmatched junction bases numbered 16, after V lost 7 bases and J lost 1 base. The CDR3 DNA reads as TGTGCCACCATCCCTGATAAATATCCGGGACAGGGGAACACTGAAGCTTTCTTT. The encoded protein is CATIPDKYPGQGNTEAFF. Using reference TRBV15 and TRBJ1-1 for the parts outside the CDR3, the full variable domain is DAMVIQNPRYQVTQFGKPVTLSCSQTLNHNVMYWYQQKSSQAPKLLFHYYDKDFNNEADTPDNFQSRRPNTSFCFLDIRSPGLGDTAMYLCATIPDKYPGQGNTEAFFGQGTRLTVV.

The chain combines TRBV7-9 with TRBJ1-5, with 8 bases that match TRBD1. The germline gives CDR1 SEHNR, CDR2 FQNEAQ (reference sequence). V dropped 2 bases and J dropped 7; count of bases not matched to a gene: 4. CDR3 length: 14 residues. In DNA, the CDR3 is TGTGCCAGCAGCTTACGGGCAGGGGGCCAGCCCCAGCATTTT. It encodes CASSLRAGGQPQHF.